A single sample gave rise to the 8 T cell receptor beta chains below, sequenced in a study of blood T cell repertoires in COVID-19. Profiling relied on immunoSEQ multiplex PCR, and the TCRdb table lists in-frame clones only, not all of them. The sample shows 250,000 to 300,000 clones, roughly nine tenths of them seen only once. The sequenced material came from PBMCs or T cells enriched from blood (not recorded which). Source of these receptors: a woman aged 40 to 50 who had recovered from COVID-19.

This clone was seen a handful of times. The CDR3 loop is CASSVDRNSPLHF. CDR3 in DNA: TGTGCCAGCAGCGTAGACAGGAATTCACCCCTCCACTTT. The genes are TRBV9 and TRBJ1-6, with D tentatively TRBD1 (5 bases). In germline, CDR1 is SGDLS, CDR2 YYNGEE. V gave up 0 bases and J gave up 7 bases, with 5 bases separating them. The CDR3 has 13 residues. The variable domain in full, completed from reference TRBV9 and TRBJ1-6, reads DSGVTQTPKHLITATGQRVTLRCSPRSGDLSVYWYQQSLDQGLQFLIQYYNGEERAKGNILERFSAQQFPDLHSELNLSSLELGDSALYFCASSVDRNSPLHFGNGTRLTVT.

This chain connects TRBV25-1 to TRBJ2-2; no clear D. The germline V gene encodes CDR1 MGHDK and CDR2 SYGVNS. The V and J ends lost 5 bases and 1 base respectively, with 8 bases between them. The CDR3 has 14 amino acids. In DNA form, the CDR3 reads TGTGCCAGCAGTTCGCGCATGAACACCGGGGAGCTGTTTTTT. Protein: CASSSRMNTGELFF.

The chain combines TRBV6-5 with TRBJ1-1; D is ambiguous. The V gene's germline CDR1 is MNHEY and CDR2 SVGAGI. The V and J ends lost 0 bases and 9 bases respectively, with 5 bases between them. This CDR3 has 11 residues. The CDR3 nucleotides are TGTGCCAGCAGTTACTCGGGCAAAGCTTTCTTT. Protein product: CASSYSGKAFF.

This clone was observed a single time. The genes are TRBV18 and TRBJ1-5, with D possibly TRBD1 on 6 matching bases. V lost 1 base and J 7 bases, leaving 14 bases between the germline ends. CDR1 and CDR2 from the germline V gene are KGHSH and LQKENI. The CDR3 loop spans 15 amino acids. CDR3 in amino acids: CASSPHPQGQQPQHF. The CDR3 DNA reads TGTGCCAGCTCACCACATCCTCAGGGGCAACAGCCCCAGCATTTT.

This clone was seen a handful of times. The chain has TRBV18 and TRBJ1-2; 7 bases align to TRBD1. V lost 3 bases to trimming and J lost 1 base; unmatched junction nucleotides: 2. Germline CDR1 reads KGHSH; CDR2 reads LQKENI. The CDR3 is made up of 14 amino acids. The CDR3 DNA reads as TGTGCCAGCTCACCCAGGGACAGTAACTATGGCTACACCTTC. As protein: CASSPRDSNYGYTF.

The chain is built from TRBV19 and TRBJ2-1; 7 nucleotides line up with TRBD2. With V trimmed by 3 bases and J by 6 bases, 5 bases remained unmatched. CDR3 length: 14 amino acids. The germline V gene has CDR1 LNHDA and CDR2 SQIVND (reference sequence). CDR3 loop: CASSMTSSGNEQFF. CDR3 DNA sequence: TGTGCCAGTAGTATGACTAGCAGTGGCAATGAGCAGTTCTTC.

CDR3 amino acids: CASSQAGLAGGEQFF. The CDR3 DNA reads as TGTGCCAGCTCGCAAGCGGGACTAGCGGGAGGAGAGCAGTTCTTC. The V and J genes are TRBV18 and TRBJ2-1, with TRBD2 identical over 15 bases. V shed 6 bases and J 10 bases; nucleotides not matched to a gene: 7. CDR3 length: 15 residues. Looked up from germline, CDR1 is KGHSH and CDR2 is LQKENI.

This rearrangement joins TRBV14 to TRBJ2-1; 16 nucleotides align to TRBD2. The CDR3 length is 19 residues. CDR1 and CDR2 from the germline V gene are SGHDN and FVKESK. With V trimmed by 0 bases and J by 10 bases, 12 bases remained unmatched. The CDR3 loop reads CASSQDLGLAGGPSVEQFF. The CDR3 DNA sequence: TGTGCCAGCAGCCAAGATCTGGGACTAGCGGGAGGGCCCTCGGTAGAGCAGTTCTTC.